Listed below are T cell receptor beta chains from one sample, sequenced in a study of T cells in Graves' hyperthyroidism and ophthalmopathy. Using its own MiXCR run on the multiplex PCR reads, TCRdb lists one record per CDR3 protein. The table has more than 500,000 distinct CDR3 sequences, about half seen once. Sequenced material: peripheral blood or thyroid tissue (not recorded which). These receptor sequences come from an adult woman with Graves' disease, either hyperthyroidism or ophthalmopathy (not recorded which). Each CDR3 is given with its conserved first and last residue. The D gene is left open where the match is weak. Where a row states a size, it is once, few, many or the class of an expanded clone; other rows omit it.

v_gene	j_gene	abundance	d_gene	CDR3nt	CDR3aa
TRBV7-3	TRBJ1-1	.	.	TGTGCCAGCAGCTTACGACGGACTACCGACACTGAAGCTTTCTTT	CASSLRRTTDTEAFF
TRBV7-2	TRBJ2-5	.	.	TGTGCCAGCAGCTTGAACCCTTACAGGGAGAGGGGGAAAGAGACCCAGTACTTC	CASSLNPYRERGKETQYF
TRBV2	TRBJ2-2	.	TRBD2	TGTGCCAGCAGTATGGGCGCCGGGGAGCGGGAAATCGGGGAGCTGTTTTTT	CASSMGAGEREIGELFF
TRBV2	TRBJ1-5	.	TRBD1	TGTGCCAGCAGTGAAAGTAGGGGGACAGGGGGGCATAGCAATCAGCCCCAGCATTTT	CASSESRGTGGHSNQPQHF
TRBV28	TRBJ1-4	many	.	TGTGCCAGCAGACCACCAACTAATGAAAAACTGTTTTTT	CASRPPTNEKLFF
TRBV29-1	TRBJ1-1	.	.	TGCAGCTTCGGGCCACAGGGAGCAGCTTTCTTT	CSFGPQGAAFF
TRBV15	TRBJ1-4	.	.	TGTGCCACTCCTATGGGGGAAAAACTGTTTTTT	CATPMGEKLFF
TRBV10-3	TRBJ1-2	.	.	TGTGCCATCAGTGAGGAGGGGGGAGCGGGCTACACCTTC	CAISEEGGAGYTF
TRBV29-1	TRBJ1-1	.	TRBD1	TGCAGCGTTGAGAGGGGGCAAGGCACTGAAGCTTTCTTT	CSVERGQGTEAFF
TRBV20-1	TRBJ1-5	few	.	TGCAGTGCTAGAGATCCATGGGCCAATCAGCCCCAGCATTTT	CSARDPWANQPQHF
TRBV20-1	TRBJ1-1	.	.	TGCAGTGCCACCCGGGGCTACGGAAACACTGAAGCTTTCTTT	CSATRGYGNTEAFF
TRBV29-1	TRBJ1-2	many	.	TGCAGCGTTGAAGGTCTGGGCTACGGCTACACCTTC	CSVEGLGYGYTF
TRBV7-2	TRBJ2-5	few	.	TGTGCCAGCAGCTTACATTGGGCGAGCGGCCGCGGGACCCAGTACTTC	CASSLHWASGRGTQYF
TRBV15	TRBJ2-2	many	TRBD2	TGTGCCACCAGCAAACTAGCGGCTAACACCGGGGAGCTGTTTTTT	CATSKLAANTGELFF
TRBV7-9	TRBJ2-1	.	TRBD2	TGTGCCAGCAGCTTAAGTACTAGCGGGTACAATGAGCAGTTCTTC	CASSLSTSGYNEQFF
TRBV7-2	TRBJ2-5	.	.	TGTGCCAGCAGCTTAGTTCAGGGAGAGACCCAGTACTTC	CASSLVQGETQYF
TRBV19	TRBJ1-5	.	.	TGTGCCAGTAGTAACCCCCGAGAGACCCATCAGCCCCAGCATTTT	CASSNPRETHQPQHF
TRBV15	TRBJ2-2	.	TRBD1	TGTGCCACCAGCAGCTTGTTAACAGGGGACACCGGGGAGCTGTTTTTT	CATSSLLTGDTGELFF
TRBV24-1	TRBJ2-2	few	.	TGTGCCACCAGTGATCCGGGTCCCACGAACACCGGGGAGCTGTTTTTT	CATSDPGPTNTGELFF
TRBV15	TRBJ2-5	.	.	TGTGCCACCAGCAGAGATACAGTCACGTACCAAGAGACCCAGTACTTC	CATSRDTVTYQETQYF
TRBV28	TRBJ1-5	.	TRBD1	TGTGCCAGCACCCCCTCGGGGACAGGCCAGTGGCCCCAGCATTTT	CASTPSGTGQWPQHF
TRBV25-1	TRBJ1-4	.	.	TGTGCCAGCCGGGACCTGGCTGAAAAACTGTTTTTT	CASRDLAEKLFF